This TCR beta chain appears in the sequencing data of a study of T-cell memory formation after mild COVID-19. The study, taken as a whole, reports: The CD4+ clones that contracted clustered mainly within CM and EM, and the CD8+ clones concentrated in EMRA.

Germline lookup yields CDR1 SGHTA and CDR2 FQGNSA. V lost 5 bases, J lost 2 bases, and 9 bases stayed unmatched. The CDR3 runs 18 residues. Using its own MiXCR run on the 5' RACE reads, TCRdb lists one record per CDR3 protein. The sample has about 350,000 distinct CDR3 sequences, 12% to 15% seen once. This clonotype was recorded at least ten times. The antigen is not known. Sequencing was performed on PBMCs or a T cell subset sorted from them (not recorded which). V is TRBV7-2 and J is TRBJ2-3; 14 positions match TRBD2. This clonotype originated in a man in his late teens or twenties who had mild COVID-19 (a few samples of this study predate the infection). Cell type and time point are not known. CDR3 in amino acids: CASSSRGLAGAYTDTQYF. CDR3 in DNA: TGTGCCAGCAGCAGCCGGGGACTAGCGGGGGCCTACACAGATACGCAGTATTTT.